This T cell receptor (beta chain) was documented in a study of blood T cell repertoires in COVID-19. Overall study: Spain, Italy and the United States supplied samples that represented acute and convalescent COVID-19. Sources were T cells, B-cell-depleted T cells, or PBMCs; the material itself was cDNA or gDNA.

Authors' processing steps: From reference gene primer amplification, estimates of nucleated cell counts were derived. The repertoire was sequenced with immunoSEQ multiplex PCR; TCRdb's copy has only in-frame clones and lacks some. V and J calls and clone size follow that table, whereas D and trimming were derived from the DNA. The sample shows 140,000 or so clones, around 90% of them seen only once. V was clipped by 0 bases and J by 0 bases; unmatched bases: 6. Germline loops: CDR1 SGDLS, CDR2 YYNGEE. The CDR3 has 19 amino acids. This sequence was found in a woman aged 45-59 years with acute or convalescent COVID-19. This sequence joins TRBV9 and TRBJ2-1, with 13 bases aligning to TRBD2. The sequencing input was peripheral blood. This chain's CDR3 is CASSVATGTSGTSYNEQFF. The CDR3 region has the DNA TGTGCCAGCAGCGTAGCTACAGGGACTAGCGGGACCTCCTACAATGAGCAGTTCTTC.